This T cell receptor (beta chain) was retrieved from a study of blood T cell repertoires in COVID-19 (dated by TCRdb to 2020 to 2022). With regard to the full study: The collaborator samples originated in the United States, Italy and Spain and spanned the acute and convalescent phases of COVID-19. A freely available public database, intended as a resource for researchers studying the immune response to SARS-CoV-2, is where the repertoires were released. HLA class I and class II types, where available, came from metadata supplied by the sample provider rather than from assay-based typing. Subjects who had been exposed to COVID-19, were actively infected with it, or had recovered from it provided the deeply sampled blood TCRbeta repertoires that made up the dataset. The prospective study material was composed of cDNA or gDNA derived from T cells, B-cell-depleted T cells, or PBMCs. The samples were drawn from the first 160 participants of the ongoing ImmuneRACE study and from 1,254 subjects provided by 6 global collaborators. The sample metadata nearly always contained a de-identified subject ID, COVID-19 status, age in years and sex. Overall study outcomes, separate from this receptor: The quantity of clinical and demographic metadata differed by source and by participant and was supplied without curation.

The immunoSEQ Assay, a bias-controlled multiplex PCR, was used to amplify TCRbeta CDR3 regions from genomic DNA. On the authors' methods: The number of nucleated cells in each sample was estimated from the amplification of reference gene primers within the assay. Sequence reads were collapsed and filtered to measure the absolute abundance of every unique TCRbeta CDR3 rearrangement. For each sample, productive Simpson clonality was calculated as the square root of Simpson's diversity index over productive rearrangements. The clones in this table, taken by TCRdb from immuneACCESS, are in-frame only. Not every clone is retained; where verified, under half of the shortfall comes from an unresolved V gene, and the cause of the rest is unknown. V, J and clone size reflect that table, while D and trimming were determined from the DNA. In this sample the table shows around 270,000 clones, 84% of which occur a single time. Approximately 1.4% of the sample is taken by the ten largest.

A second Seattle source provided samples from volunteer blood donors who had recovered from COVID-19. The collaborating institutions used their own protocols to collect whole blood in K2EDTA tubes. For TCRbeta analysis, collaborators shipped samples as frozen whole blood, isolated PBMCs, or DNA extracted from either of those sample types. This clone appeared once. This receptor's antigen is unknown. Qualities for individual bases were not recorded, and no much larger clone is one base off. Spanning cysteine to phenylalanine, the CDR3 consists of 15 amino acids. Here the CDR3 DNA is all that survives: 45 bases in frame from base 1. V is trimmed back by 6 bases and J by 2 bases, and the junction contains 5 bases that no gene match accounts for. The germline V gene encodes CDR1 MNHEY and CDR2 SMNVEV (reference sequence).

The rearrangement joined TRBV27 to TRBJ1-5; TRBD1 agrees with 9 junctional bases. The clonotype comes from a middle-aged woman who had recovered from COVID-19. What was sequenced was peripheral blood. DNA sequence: TGTGCCAGCAGGCCGGGACAGGGAGGCAATCAGCCCCAGCATTTT. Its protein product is CASRPGQGGNQPQHF.